Reported below is one TCR beta chain. Only a few counts were recorded for this clonotype. Its antigen target is currently unknown. No base quality values were provided; no much bigger clone lies one nucleotide off. All donors were healthy Caucasians. Three pairs of female monozygotic twins, all aged about 18 to 30 years, made up the twin cohort. Positive isolation kits from Invitrogen were used to isolate CD4+ and CD8+ T cell populations. Library preparation was by 5' RACE. The instrument given in TCRdb is Illumina HiSeq 2000. Template switching added a universal primer binding site, and the final cDNA carried a unique molecular identifier that allowed TCR cDNA molecules to be counted accurately. Specific primers in the conserved constant-segment region were used to synthesize first-strand cDNA for TCR alpha and beta chains. To control for contamination, each cDNA library was double barcoded with a SMART-Mk sample barcode plus Illumina barcodes. TruSeq adapter sequences along with Illumina sample barcodes were introduced in two successive PCR steps. Sequencing of the TCR alpha and beta cDNA libraries was done on the Illumina HiSeq platform using custom primers. In the original analysis: MiGEC processed the raw reads to extract unique molecular identifiers, while MiXCR was used to determine the CDR3 positions. Recombination models were inferred per individual with the repgenHMM and IGoR tools using an EM algorithm. The analysis of shared clonotypes was done with the tcR package in R, with sharing normalized by the product of cloneset sizes. To study raw recombination free of thymic and clonal selection effects, out-of-frame nonproductive sequences were analyzed. TCRdb reprocessing: public reads trimmed at Q25 with fastp, clones called with MiXCR, in-frame beta chains kept. Duplicate CDR3 protein sequences are folded into a single record with the most common DNA and genes. These V and J calls originate from TCRdb's pipeline instead of the authors' own analysis. Across this sample there are about 550,000 distinct CDR3 sequences, with 20% to 25% seen only once. The top ten hold 0.45% to 0.5% of the sample.

This sample was taken from a study of identical twins (dated by TCRdb to 2015 to 2016). At the level of the whole study: TCR alpha and beta repertoires from monozygotic twins, unrelated adults of various ages and cord blood were deep-sequenced to test whether fetal clonotypes persist. To rule out contamination, the twin experiments were replicated at different times with different library preparation protocols. Results the study describes overall, beyond this receptor: In monozygotic twins, out-of-frame TCR alpha sharing was systematically underestimated by recombination models, although the models agreed with sharing between unrelated individuals. Fewer insertions were carried by abundant cord blood beta clonotypes; a weaker similar trend was observed in young adult naive repertoires, while no such trend was observed in memory repertoires. Excess twin sharing in beta out-of-frame sequences was weaker because fewer shared sequences lowered the signal-to-noise ratio. Invariant T cells such as MAIT and iNKT could partly confound zero-insertion analyses, though diverse VJ usage argued against this for most clonotypes. Compared with coincidental sharing between unrelated individuals, out-of-frame TCR alpha sequences shared between twins had an excess of sequences with low generation probability. Because the same donors could not be followed over many years, the conclusions relied on cross-sectional statistical analysis.

Reading from cysteine to phenylalanine, the CDR3 counts 15 amino acids. The DNA shown is the 45-base CDR3, in frame from base 1. The junction shows trimming of 3 bases on V and 3 bases on J, plus 13 bases between the germline ends. The germline V gene supplies CDR1 SGHDT and CDR2 YYEEEE. This sample was also put to use in a study of yellow fever vaccine responses in identical twins. As the second paper documents: According to the authors, in identical twins the way T cells responded to vaccination appeared partly convergent and partly personalized. In identical twins, the study followed T cell clones that responded to the vaccine with precision.

The TCR sequence derives from a woman aged 18-30 years in good health. The sequence is built from TRBV5-6 and TRBJ1-5; the D gene cannot be named for sure. The sample was CD4+ T cells sorted from blood. CDR3 protein: CASSSYQRDNQPQHF. The nucleotides read TGTGCCAGCAGCTCCTACCAAAGGGACAATCAGCCCCAGCATTTT. The full variable domain, completed from the reference TRBV5-6 and TRBJ1-5 proteins outside the CDR3, reads DAGVTQSPTHLIKTRGQQVTLRCSPKSGHDTVSWYQQALGQGPQFIFQYYEEEERQRGNFPDRFSGHQFPNYSSELNVNALLLGDSALYLCASSSYQRDNQPQHFGDGTRLSIL.